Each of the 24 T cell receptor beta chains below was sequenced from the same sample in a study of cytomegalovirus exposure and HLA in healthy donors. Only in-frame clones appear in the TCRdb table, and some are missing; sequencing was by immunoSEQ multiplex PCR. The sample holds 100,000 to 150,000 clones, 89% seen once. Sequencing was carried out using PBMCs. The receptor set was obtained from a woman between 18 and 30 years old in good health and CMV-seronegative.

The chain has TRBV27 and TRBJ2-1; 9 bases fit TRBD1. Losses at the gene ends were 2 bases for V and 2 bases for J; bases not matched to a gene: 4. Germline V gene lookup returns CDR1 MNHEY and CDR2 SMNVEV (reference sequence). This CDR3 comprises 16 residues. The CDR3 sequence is CASSLGGQGPYNEQFF. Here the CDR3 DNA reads TGTGCCAGCAGTTTAGGAGGACAGGGGCCCTACAATGAGCAGTTCTTC.

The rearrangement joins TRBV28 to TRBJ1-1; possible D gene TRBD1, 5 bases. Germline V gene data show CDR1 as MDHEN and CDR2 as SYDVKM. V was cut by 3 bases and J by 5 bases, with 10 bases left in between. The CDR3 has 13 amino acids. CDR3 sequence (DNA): TGTGCCAGCAGTTTTGTTCACAGGACTGAAGCTTTCTTT. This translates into CASSFVHRTEAFF. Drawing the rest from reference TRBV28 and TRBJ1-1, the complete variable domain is DVKVTQSSRYLVKRTGEKVFLECVQDMDHENMFWYRQDPGLGLRLIYFSYDVKMKEKGDIPEGYSVSREKKERFSLILESASTNQTSMYLCASSFVHRTEAFFGQGTRLTVV.

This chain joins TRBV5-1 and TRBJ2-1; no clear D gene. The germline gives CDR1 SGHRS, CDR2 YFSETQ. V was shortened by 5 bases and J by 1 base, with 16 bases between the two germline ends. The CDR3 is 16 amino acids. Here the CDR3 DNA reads TGCGCCAGCAGTAGCACCCTCCTCATGTCCTACAATGAGCAGTTCTTC. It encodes CASSSTLLMSYNEQFF.

The CDR3 loop is CASRHSGTGGRQTQYF. CDR3 DNA: TGTGCCAGCAGACATTCCGGGACAGGGGGCAGGCAGACCCAGTACTTC. The chain carries TRBV28 and TRBJ2-5; TRBD1 matches 12 bases. The CDR3 runs to 16 residues. CDR1 MDHEN and CDR2 SYDVKM come from the germline V gene. With V trimmed by 6 bases and J by 6 bases, 11 bases remained unmatched.

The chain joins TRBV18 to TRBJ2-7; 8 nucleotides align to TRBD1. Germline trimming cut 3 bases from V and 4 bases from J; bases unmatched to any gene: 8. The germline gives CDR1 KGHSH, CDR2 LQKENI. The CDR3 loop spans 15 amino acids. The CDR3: CASSPTGVPVYEQYV. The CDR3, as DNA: TGTGCCAGCTCACCGACAGGGGTACCTGTGTACGAGCAGTACGTC.

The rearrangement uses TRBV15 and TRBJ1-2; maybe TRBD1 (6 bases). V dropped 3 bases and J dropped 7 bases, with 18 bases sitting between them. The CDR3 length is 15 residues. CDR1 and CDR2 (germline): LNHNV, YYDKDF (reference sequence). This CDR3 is CATSRSVAGGSGYTF. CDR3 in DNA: TGTGCCACCAGCAGGTCCGTAGCGGGGGGCTCTGGCTACACCTTC.

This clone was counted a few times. CDR3 sequence: CASSQEGLISGNQPQHF. The CDR3 nucleotides are TGCGCCAGCAGCCAAGAAGGACTGATCTCTGGCAATCAGCCCCAGCATTTT. This chain uses TRBV4-1 with TRBJ1-5, with D hard to call. The V gene lost 0 bases and the J gene lost 2 bases, with 14 bases spanning the gap. Germline CDR1 and CDR2: MGHRA and YSYEKL. The length of the CDR3 is 17 residues.

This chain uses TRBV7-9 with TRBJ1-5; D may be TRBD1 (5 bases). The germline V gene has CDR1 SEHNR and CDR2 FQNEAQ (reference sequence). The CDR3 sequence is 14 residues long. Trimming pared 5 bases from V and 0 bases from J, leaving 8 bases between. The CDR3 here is CASSQGDSNQPQHF. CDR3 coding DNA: TGTGCCAGCAGCCAAGGGGATAGCAATCAGCCCCAGCATTTT.

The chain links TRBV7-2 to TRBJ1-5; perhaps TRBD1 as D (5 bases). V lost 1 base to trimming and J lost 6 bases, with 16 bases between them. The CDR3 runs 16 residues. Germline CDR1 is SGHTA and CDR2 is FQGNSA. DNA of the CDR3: TGTGCCAGCAGCTTAGTTGCGACAGAATTCCGTCAGCCCCAGCATTTT. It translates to CASSLVATEFRQPQHF.

CDR3 in DNA: TGTGCCACCCACGACAGGGTGAACGAGCAGTACGTC. Amino acid sequence: CATHDRVNEQYV. The chain couples TRBV6-1 to TRBJ2-7; 7 nucleotides line up with TRBD1. The CDR3 covers 12 residues. The V gene end was trimmed by 10 bases and the J gene end by 5 bases; junction bases not matched to a gene: 8. Germline V gives CDR1 MNHNS, CDR2 SASEGT.

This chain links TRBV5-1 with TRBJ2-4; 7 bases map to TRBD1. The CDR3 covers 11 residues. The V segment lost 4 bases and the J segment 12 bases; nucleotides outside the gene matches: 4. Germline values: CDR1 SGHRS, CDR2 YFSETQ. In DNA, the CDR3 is TGCGCCAGCAGCCGAGGGACAGATCAGTACTTC. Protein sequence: CASSRGTDQYF.

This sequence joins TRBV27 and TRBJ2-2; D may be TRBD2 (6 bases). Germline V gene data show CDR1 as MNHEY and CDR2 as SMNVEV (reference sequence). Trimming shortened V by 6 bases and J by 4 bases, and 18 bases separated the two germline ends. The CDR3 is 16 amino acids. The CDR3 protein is CASSYQGGLGTGELFF. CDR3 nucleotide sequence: TGTGCCAGCAGCTATCAGGGAGGCTTAGGCACCGGGGAGCTGTTTTTT.

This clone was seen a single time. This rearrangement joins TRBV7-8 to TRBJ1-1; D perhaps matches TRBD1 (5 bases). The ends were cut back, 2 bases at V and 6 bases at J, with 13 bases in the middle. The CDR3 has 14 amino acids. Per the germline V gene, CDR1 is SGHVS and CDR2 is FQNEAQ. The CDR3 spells CASSLNQGTSEAFF. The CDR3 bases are TGTGCCAGCAGCTTAAATCAGGGTACCTCTGAAGCTTTCTTT.

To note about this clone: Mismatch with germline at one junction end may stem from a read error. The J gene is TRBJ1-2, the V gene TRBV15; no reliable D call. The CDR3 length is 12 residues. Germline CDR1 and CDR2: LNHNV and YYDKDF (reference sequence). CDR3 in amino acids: CATSRDGGPAAF. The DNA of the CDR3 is TGTGCCACCAGCAGAGATGGAGGACCGGCTGCCTTC.

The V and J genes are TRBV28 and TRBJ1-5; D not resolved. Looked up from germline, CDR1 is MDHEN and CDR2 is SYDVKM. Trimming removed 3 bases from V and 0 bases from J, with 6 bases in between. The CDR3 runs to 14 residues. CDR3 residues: CASSFGDSNQPQHF. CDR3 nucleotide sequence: TGTGCCAGCAGTTTCGGGGATAGCAATCAGCCCCAGCATTTT. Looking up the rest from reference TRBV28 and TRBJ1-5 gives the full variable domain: DVKVTQSSRYLVKRTGEKVFLECVQDMDHENMFWYRQDPGLGLRLIYFSYDVKMKEKGDIPEGYSVSREKKERFSLILESASTNQTSMYLCASSFGDSNQPQHFGDGTRLSIL.

Written as DNA, the CDR3 is TGCGCCAGCAGCCCCCTGGGGCAGGGAGGGGAGCAGTTCTTC. Its protein is CASSPLGQGGEQFF. The chain carries TRBV4-3 and TRBJ2-1; 7 bases align to TRBD2. The CDR3 runs to 14 residues. The V gene's germline CDR1 is LGHNA and CDR2 YSLEER. V gave up 4 bases and J gave up 10 bases; unmatched junction bases: 10.

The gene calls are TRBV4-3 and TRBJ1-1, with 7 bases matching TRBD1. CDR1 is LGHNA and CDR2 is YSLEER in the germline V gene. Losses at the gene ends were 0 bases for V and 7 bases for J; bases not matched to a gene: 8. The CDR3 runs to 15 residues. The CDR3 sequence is CASSQDASGGIEAFF. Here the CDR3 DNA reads TGCGCCAGCAGCCAAGATGCTTCAGGGGGAATTGAAGCTTTCTTT.

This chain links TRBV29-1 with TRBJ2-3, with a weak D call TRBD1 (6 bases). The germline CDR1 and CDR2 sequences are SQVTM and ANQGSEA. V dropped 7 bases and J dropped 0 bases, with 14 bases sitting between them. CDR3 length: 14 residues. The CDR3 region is CSAALQGSTDTQYF. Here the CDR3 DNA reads TGCAGCGCCGCCCTACAGGGCAGCACAGATACGCAGTATTTT.

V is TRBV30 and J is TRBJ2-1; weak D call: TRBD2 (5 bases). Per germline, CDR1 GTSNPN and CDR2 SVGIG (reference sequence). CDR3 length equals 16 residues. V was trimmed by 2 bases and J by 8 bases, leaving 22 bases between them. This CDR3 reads CAWSRRTIQAVDEQFF. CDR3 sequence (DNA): TGTGCCTGGAGTAGAAGAACTATACAAGCGGTCGATGAGCAGTTCTTC.

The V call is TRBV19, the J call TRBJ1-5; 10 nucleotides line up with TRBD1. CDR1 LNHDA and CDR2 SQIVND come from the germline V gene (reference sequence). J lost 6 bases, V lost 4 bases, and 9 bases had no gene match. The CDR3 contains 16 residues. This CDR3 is CASSTGQGDLTQPQHF. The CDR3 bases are TGTGCCAGTAGTACCGGACAGGGGGACCTCACTCAGCCCCAGCATTTT.

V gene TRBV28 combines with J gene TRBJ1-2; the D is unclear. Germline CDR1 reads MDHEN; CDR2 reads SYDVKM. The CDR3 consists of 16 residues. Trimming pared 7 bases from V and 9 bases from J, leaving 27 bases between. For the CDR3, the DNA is TGTGCCAGCACCCCCGGGCGAGGGTCCAAGCTCTCTAGCTACACCTTC. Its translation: CASTPGRGSKLSSYTF.

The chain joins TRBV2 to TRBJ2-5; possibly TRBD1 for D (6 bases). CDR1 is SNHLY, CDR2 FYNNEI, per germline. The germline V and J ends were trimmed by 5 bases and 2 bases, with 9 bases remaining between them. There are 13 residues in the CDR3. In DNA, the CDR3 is TGTGCCAGCAGTACCGGGACACAAGAGACCCAGTACTTC. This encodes CASSTGTQETQYF.

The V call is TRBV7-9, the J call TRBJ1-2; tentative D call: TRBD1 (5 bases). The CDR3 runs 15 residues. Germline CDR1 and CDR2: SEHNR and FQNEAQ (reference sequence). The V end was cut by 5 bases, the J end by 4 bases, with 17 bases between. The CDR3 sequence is CASSPGETLGYGYTF. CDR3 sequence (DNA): TGTGCCAGCAGCCCGGGGGAAACGTTGGGCTATGGCTACACCTTC. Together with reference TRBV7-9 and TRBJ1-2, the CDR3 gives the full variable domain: DTGVSQNPRHKITKRGQNVTFRCDPISEHNRLYWYRQTLGQGPEFLTYFQNEAQLEKSRLLSDRFSAERPKGSFSTLEIQRTEQGDSAMYLCASSPGETLGYGYTFGSGTRLTVV.

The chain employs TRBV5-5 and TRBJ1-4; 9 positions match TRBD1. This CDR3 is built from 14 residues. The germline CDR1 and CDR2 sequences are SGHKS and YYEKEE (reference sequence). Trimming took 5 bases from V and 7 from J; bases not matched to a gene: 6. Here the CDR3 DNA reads TGTGCCAGCAGTCTCTCGACAGGGGGTGAAAAACTGTTTTTT. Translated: CASSLSTGGEKLFF.